The 24 T cell receptor beta chains below come from one sample, sequenced in a study of T cell repertoires in cytomegalovirus infection. TCRdb independently ran MiXCR on the reads; one entry per CDR3 protein. The sample holds hundreds of thousands of distinct CDR3 sequences; 17% are singletons and the top ten take 12%. Sequencing was carried out using PBMCs. The receptors here all came from a human donor in good health (CMV status not recorded). Some clones in this sample may be carry-over from other donors' samples.

V gene TRBV5-1 combines with J gene TRBJ2-7; the match to TRBD2 covers 14 bases. CDR3 length: 17 amino acids. Germline CDR1 and CDR2: SGHRS and YFSETQ. The V and J ends lost 7 bases and 0 bases, in that order; junction bases with no gene match: 9. This chain's CDR3 is CASRGLAGGYSSYEQYF. The CDR3 nucleotides are TGCGCCAGCCGCGGACTAGCGGGGGGCTACAGCTCCTACGAGCAGTACTTC.

This clonotype was picked up many times. The J gene is TRBJ2-6, the V gene TRBV4-1; D possibly corresponds to TRBD2 (5 bases). There are 17 residues in the CDR3. The V and J ends lost 0 bases and 1 base respectively, with 10 bases between them. From germline, CDR1 is MGHRA and CDR2 YSYEKL. CDR3: CASSQDPGGSGANVLTF. CDR3 DNA: TGCGCCAGCAGCCAAGATCCCGGCGGGTCTGGGGCCAACGTCCTGACTTTC.

The chain recombines TRBV27 with TRBJ1-1; D ambiguous. CDR1 MNHEY and CDR2 SMNVEV come from the germline V gene (reference sequence). Trimming shortened V by 6 bases and J by 5 bases, and 16 bases separated the two germline ends. The CDR3 has 14 amino acids. Here the CDR3 reads CASSSQLSGTEAFF. DNA for the CDR3: TGTGCCAGCAGCTCGCAGTTATCTGGAACTGAAGCTTTCTTT.

As DNA, the CDR3 is TGTGCCAGCAGTGGAACAGGGGGGCAAGGGCAGCCCCAGCATTTT. Protein: CASSGTGGQGQPQHF. V gene TRBV6-2 or TRBV6-3 combines with J gene TRBJ1-5; 8 nucleotides align to TRBD1. Germline lookup yields CDR1 MNHEY and CDR2 SVGEGT. CDR3 length equals 15 residues. Trimming removed 5 bases from V and 7 bases from J; junction bases left unmatched: 10.

Ten or more counts support this clonotype. This chain uses TRBV7-8 with TRBJ1-5; no firm D call. Trimming cost V 1 base and J 6 bases, with 13 bases left between them. CDR1 and CDR2 (germline): SGHVS, FQNEAQ. The CDR3 covers 15 residues. The CDR3 nucleotides read TGTGCCAGCAGCTTAGAAGGGTCCACCGGTCAGCCCCAGCATTTT. This codes for CASSLEGSTGQPQHF.

This clonotype came up a few times. V usage is TRBV5-8 and J usage is TRBJ1-6; possible D gene TRBD1, 6 bases. Trimming left V 4 bases short and J 10 bases short, with 12 bases between. The CDR3 totals 13 residues. Germline CDR1 SGHTS, CDR2 YDEGEE. CDR3 sequence: CASSNREASPLHF. CDR3 nucleotide sequence: TGTGCCAGCAGCAACAGGGAAGCCTCACCCCTCCACTTT.

This sequence joins TRBV4-3 and TRBJ1-2, with a tentative D call TRBD1 (6 bases). Germline assignment: CDR1 LGHNA and CDR2 YSLEER. V was shortened by 5 bases and J by 6 bases, with 19 bases between the two germline ends. This CDR3 region has 15 residues. CDR3 nucleotide sequence: TGCGCCAGCAGCGTAAACCGAGGGGGTCCGGATGGCTACACCTTC. Protein sequence: CASSVNRGGPDGYTF.

In its sample, this clonotype was seen many times. V gene TRBV5-1 combines with J gene TRBJ2-7; 8 bases align to TRBD2. Unmatched junction bases numbered 12, after V lost 2 bases and J lost 5 bases. CDR1 SGHRS and CDR2 YFSETQ come from the germline V gene. CDR3 size: 16 residues. The CDR3 loop is CASSFPTQSGGNEQYF. The CDR3 DNA follows: TGCGCCAGCAGCTTCCCTACTCAAAGCGGGGGAAACGAGCAGTACTTC.

The chain is built from TRBV7-8 and TRBJ1-5; D is ambiguous. The V gene's germline CDR1 is SGHVS and CDR2 FQNEAQ. V was trimmed by 0 bases and J by 0 bases, leaving 6 bases between them. The CDR3 is 15 residues long. CDR3 coding DNA: TGTGCCAGCAGCTTAGCGGCGTATAGCAATCAGCCCCAGCATTTT. Amino acid sequence: CASSLAAYSNQPQHF.

This clonotype showed up just a few times. Given a much more abundant clone one base away, this may be a read error. CDR3 DNA: TGTGCCAGCAGCTTAGCGGCAGCTGAAGCTTTCTTT. Translation: CASSLAAAEAFF. The chain employs TRBV7-4 and TRBJ1-1; D remains unclear. There are 12 residues in the CDR3. The V gene's germline CDR1 is SGHVT and CDR2 SQSDAQ. Trimming pared 0 bases from V and 6 bases from J, leaving 5 bases between.

This clonotype was detected many times. The chain links TRBV28 to TRBJ2-5; the D gene is possibly TRBD1 (5 bases). The V and J ends lost 5 bases and 1 base respectively, with 20 bases between them. This CDR3 spans 17 amino acids. Looked up from germline, CDR1 is MDHEN and CDR2 is SYDVKM. The CDR3 region is CASSPRQSTSSQETQYF. As DNA, the CDR3 is TGTGCCAGCAGTCCCCGACAGTCTACTTCTTCCCAAGAGACCCAGTACTTC.

As for this clonotype: A junction boundary mismatches the germline segment, possibly from a read error. The chain has TRBV7-4 and TRBJ1-1; TRBD1 might be the D (6 bases). Germline V CDR1 and CDR2: SGHVT, SQSDAQ. This CDR3 contains 14 residues. The chain's CDR3 is CAGSLRGGNTEAFF. The CDR3 bases are TGTGCCGGCAGCTTGAGAGGGGGAAACACTGAAGCTTTCTTT.

The sample holds a few counts of this clonotype. The V call is TRBV11-2, the J call TRBJ2-3; the match to TRBD2 covers 12 bases. The germline gives CDR1 SGHAT, CDR2 FQNNGV. CDR3 length: 16 amino acids. V was clipped by 4 bases and J by 2 bases; unmatched bases: 4. The CDR3 region has the DNA TGTGCCAGCAGCTCAGGACTAGCGGGGTACACAGATACGCAGTATTTT. Its protein product is CASSSGLAGYTDTQYF.

In its sample, this clonotype was seen a few times. V is TRBV29-1 and J is TRBJ2-2; tentatively, D is TRBD1 (5 bases). V gave up 4 bases and J gave up 0 bases, with 9 bases separating them. The germline V gene has CDR1 SQVTM and CDR2 ANQGSEA. This CDR3 spans 14 amino acids. CDR3 DNA sequence: TGCAGCGTTGCAGGGCCTTCGAACACCGGGGAGCTGTTTTTT. It specifies CSVAGPSNTGELFF.

Many counts were recorded for this clonotype. The chain combines TRBV5-5 with TRBJ1-4; the D is unclear. Germline V CDR1 and CDR2: SGHKS, YYEKEE (reference sequence). This CDR3 has 14 amino acids. V dropped 3 bases and J dropped 0 bases, with 6 bases sitting between them. Here the CDR3 DNA reads TGTGCCAGCAGCTGGGCGTCAACTAATGAAAAACTGTTTTTT. Translation: CASSWASTNEKLFF.

This clonotype was detected many times. V and J are TRBV6-1 and TRBJ1-1; no clear D. Germline CDR1 reads MNHNS; CDR2 reads SASEGT. V dropped 7 bases and J dropped 1 base, with 13 bases sitting between them. The CDR3 contains 14 residues. CDR3 in DNA: TGTGCCAGCAATATAAAAACGGGGAACACTGAAGCTTTCTTT. This gives the protein CASNIKTGNTEAFF.

This clonotype was recorded at least ten times. V gene TRBV20-1 combines with J gene TRBJ2-1, with a weak D call TRBD2 (6 bases). Germline V CDR1 and CDR2: DFQATT, SNEGSKA (reference sequence). V lost 5 bases, J lost 7 bases, and 15 bases lay in between. The CDR3 spans 13 residues. The CDR3 coding sequence is TGCAGTGCTCAACGACTAGAGTGGAATGAGCAGTTCTTC. Encoded protein: CSAQRLEWNEQFF.

This chain connects TRBV12-3 or TRBV12-4 to TRBJ2-2, with D possibly TRBD1 on 5 matching bases. The CDR3 is 13 residues long. V lost 7 bases and J 4 bases, leaving 10 bases between the germline ends. CDR3 in amino acids: CASTQGSTGELFF. In DNA, the CDR3 is TGTGCCAGCACCCAGGGTAGCACCGGGGAGCTGTTTTTT.

V gene TRBV6-5 combines with J gene TRBJ2-6, with D possibly being TRBD1 (5 bases). Trimming cost V 7 bases and J 0 bases, with 16 bases left between them. The CDR3 extends over 17 amino acids. CDR1 and CDR2 (germline): MNHEY, SVGAGI. CDR3 residues: CASMFDSGSSGANVLTF. For the CDR3, the DNA is TGTGCCAGCATGTTTGACAGTGGTAGCTCTGGGGCCAACGTCCTGACTTTC.

The table lists this clonotype with many counts. V usage is TRBV12-3 or TRBV12-4 and J usage is TRBJ2-7, with D tentatively TRBD1 (5 bases). Trimming shortened V by 6 bases and J by 3 bases, and 15 bases separated the two germline ends. The CDR3 is made up of 14 amino acids. CDR3 coding DNA: TGTGCCAGCAGCTACAGGAATTCAAACTACGAGCAGTACTTC. Protein sequence: CASSYRNSNYEQYF.

This chain joins TRBV14 and TRBJ2-7; 7 bases match TRBD2. Trimming took 2 bases from V and 3 from J; bases not matched to a gene: 13. Germline-derived CDR1 and CDR2 are SGHDN and FVKESK. CDR3 length: 17 amino acids. This CDR3 reads CASSQTSRPRGIYEQYF. CDR3 in DNA: TGTGCCAGCAGCCAAACATCACGGCCGCGGGGGATCTACGAGCAGTACTTC. Complete variable domain (other parts from reference TRBV14 and TRBJ2-7): EAGVTQFPSHSVIEKGQTVTLRCDPISGHDNLYWYRRVMGKEIKFLLHFVKESKQDESGMPNNRFLAERTGGTYSTLKVQPAELEDSGVYFCASSQTSRPRGIYEQYFGPGTRLTVT.

The J gene is TRBJ2-3, the V gene TRBV24-1; D uncertain. The CDR3 is made up of 12 amino acids. V dropped 5 bases and J dropped 2 bases, with 4 bases sitting between them. Germline CDR1 is KGHDR and CDR2 is SFDVKD. In DNA, the CDR3 is TGTGCCACCAGTGGAGCCACAGATACGCAGTATTTT. As protein: CATSGATDTQYF.

The CDR3: CASSPVSRAQETQYF. CDR3 coding DNA: TGTGCCAGCTCACCGGTTTCCAGGGCCCAAGAGACCCAGTACTTC. The chain couples TRBV18 to TRBJ2-5; a weak D match, TRBD1 (5 bases). The CDR3 sequence is 15 residues long. Trimming left V 3 bases short and J 1 base short, with 12 bases between. The V gene's germline CDR1 is KGHSH and CDR2 LQKENI.

This clonotype was detected only a few times. The V and J genes are TRBV2 and TRBJ1-5; 8 bases agree with TRBD1. The CDR3 extends over 17 amino acids. V lost 4 bases to trimming and J lost 6 bases; unmatched junction nucleotides: 14. Germline V gives CDR1 SNHLY, CDR2 FYNNEI. As DNA, the CDR3 is TGTGCCAGCAGTGTGGGACAGGCCCTATACGGTAGTCAGCCCCAGCATTTT. This encodes CASSVGQALYGSQPQHF.